The entry below describes one T cell receptor (beta chain). The data originate from a study of cytomegalovirus exposure and HLA in healthy donors. Researchers ran the PCR with 60 Vbeta and 13 Jbeta primers. Assay used: immunoSEQ multiplex PCR; TCRdb lists only in-frame clones, some missing. The sample includes around 140,000 clones, roughly three quarters of them seen just once. The sequenced sample consisted of PBMCs. This TCR was sampled from a woman aged 55 to 70 in good health and CMV-seronegative.

The CDR3 DNA is TGTGCCAGCAGTTACCGGACAGGTTCTGGCACCGGGGAGCTGTTTTTT. As protein: CASSYRTGSGTGELFF. The chain uses TRBV6-5 and TRBJ2-2, with 7 bases fitting TRBD1. V lost 2 bases, J lost 4 bases, and 7 bases stayed unmatched. The germline V gene encodes CDR1 MNHEY and CDR2 SVGAGI. CDR3 length: 16 amino acids.